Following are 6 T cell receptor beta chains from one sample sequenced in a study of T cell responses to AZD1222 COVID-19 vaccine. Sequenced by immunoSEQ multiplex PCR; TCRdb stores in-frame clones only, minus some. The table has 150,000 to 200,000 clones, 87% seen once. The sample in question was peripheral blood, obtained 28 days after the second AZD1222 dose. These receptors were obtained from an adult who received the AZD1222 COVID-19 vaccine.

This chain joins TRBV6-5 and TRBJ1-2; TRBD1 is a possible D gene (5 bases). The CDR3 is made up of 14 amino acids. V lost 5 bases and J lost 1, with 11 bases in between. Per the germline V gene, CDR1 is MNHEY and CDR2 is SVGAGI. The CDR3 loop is CASSRQKLNYGYTF. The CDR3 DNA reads TGTGCCAGCAGTCGACAGAAACTTAACTATGGCTACACCTTC.

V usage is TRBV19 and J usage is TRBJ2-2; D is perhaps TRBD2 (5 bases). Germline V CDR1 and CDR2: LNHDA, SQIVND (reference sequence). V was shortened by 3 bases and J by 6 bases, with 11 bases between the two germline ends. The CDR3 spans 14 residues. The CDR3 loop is CASSMIASAGELFF. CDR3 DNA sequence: TGTGCCAGTAGTATGATAGCGAGCGCCGGGGAGCTGTTTTTT.

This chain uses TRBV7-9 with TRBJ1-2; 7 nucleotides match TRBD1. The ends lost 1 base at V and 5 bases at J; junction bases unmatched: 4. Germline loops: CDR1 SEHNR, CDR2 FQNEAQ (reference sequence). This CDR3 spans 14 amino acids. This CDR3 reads CASSLGTQGYGYTF. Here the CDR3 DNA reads TGTGCCAGCAGCTTAGGAACACAGGGGTATGGCTACACCTTC.

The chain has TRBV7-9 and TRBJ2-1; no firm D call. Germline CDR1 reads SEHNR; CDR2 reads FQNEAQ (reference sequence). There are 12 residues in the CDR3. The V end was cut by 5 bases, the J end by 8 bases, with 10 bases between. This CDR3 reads CASSVSRDEQFF. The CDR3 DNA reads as TGTGCCAGCAGCGTTAGTCGAGATGAGCAGTTCTTC.

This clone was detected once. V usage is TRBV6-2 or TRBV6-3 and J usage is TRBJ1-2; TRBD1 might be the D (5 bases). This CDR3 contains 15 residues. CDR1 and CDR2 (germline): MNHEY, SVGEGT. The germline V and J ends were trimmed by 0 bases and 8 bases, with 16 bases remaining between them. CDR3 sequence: CASSYSGQAASGYTF. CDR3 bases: TGTGCCAGCAGTTACTCGGGGCAGGCCGCTAGCGGCTACACCTTC.

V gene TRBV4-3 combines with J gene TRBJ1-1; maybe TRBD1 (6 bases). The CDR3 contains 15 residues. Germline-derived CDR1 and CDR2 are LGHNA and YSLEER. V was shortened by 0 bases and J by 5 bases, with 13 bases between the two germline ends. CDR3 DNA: TGCGCCAGCAGCCAAGATAGGGCAGGGGATACTGAAGCTTTCTTT. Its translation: CASSQDRAGDTEAFF.